These 25 T cell receptor beta chains originate from one sample sequenced in a study of technical replicates of blood from a few donors. Profiled with immunoSEQ multiplex PCR; TCRdb holds only in-frame clones, not every one. The sample carries approximately 85,000 clones, over 85% recorded once. The sequenced sample consisted of T cells isolated from PBMCs. These receptors were obtained from a human donor in good health.

V gene TRBV29-1 combines with J gene TRBJ1-2, with 8 bases matching TRBD1. The V and J ends lost 5 bases and 6 bases, in that order; junction bases with no gene match: 8. Per germline, CDR1 SQVTM and CDR2 ANQGSEA. The CDR3 runs 13 residues. The chain's CDR3 is CSVPGQGLDGYTF. The CDR3 DNA sequence: TGCAGCGTTCCAGGACAGGGATTAGATGGCTACACCTTC. Full variable domain (missing parts from reference TRBV29-1 and TRBJ1-2): SAVISQKPSRDICQRGTSLTIQCQVDSQVTMMFWYRQQPGQSLTLIATANQGSEATYESGFVIDKFPISRPNLTFSTLTVSNMSPEDSSIYLCSVPGQGLDGYTFGSGTRLTVV.

The CDR3 reads CASSPITGQQGNSPLHF. The CDR3 DNA is TGCGCCAGCAGCCCTATCACCGGACAGCAAGGGAATTCACCCCTCCACTTT. The chain has TRBV4-1 and TRBJ1-6, with D tentatively TRBD1 (6 bases). V was shortened by 4 bases and J by 7 bases, with 20 bases between the two germline ends. The CDR3 loop spans 17 amino acids. Germline CDR1 and CDR2: MGHRA and YSYEKL.

This chain connects TRBV12-2 to TRBJ2-7; TRBD2, the D gene given by the table, was not confirmed from the DNA. TRBV12-2 represents a pseudogene. This CDR3 spans 18 amino acids. The CDR3 protein is CASRLAVSGGAPSYEQYF. The CDR3 region has the DNA TGTGCAAGTCGCTTAGCTGTCAGCGGGGGTGCCCCTTCCTACGAGCAGTACTTC.

In its sample, this clone was seen a few times. This chain uses TRBV5-8 with TRBJ2-7; D is undetermined. CDR3 length equals 16 residues. Germline CDR1 and CDR2: SGHTS and YDEGEE. Trimming removed 0 bases from V and 5 bases from J, with 18 bases in between. CDR3 nucleotides: TGTGCCAGCAGCTTGGGTCGGCAGGCCCCGTCCGACGAGCAGTACTTC. Amino acid sequence: CASSLGRQAPSDEQYF.

V is TRBV19 and J is TRBJ1-3, with 9 positions matching TRBD1. With V trimmed by 7 bases and J by 8 bases, 6 bases remained unmatched. The CDR3 covers 13 residues. Germline V gene lookup returns CDR1 LNHDA and CDR2 SQIVND (reference sequence). The CDR3 DNA is TGTGCCAGTAACTCGGGACAGGGAGACACCATATATTTT. Protein product: CASNSGQGDTIYF.

Here the CDR3 reads CASSELGVNEQFF. CDR3 nucleotides: TGTGCCAGCAGTGAATTAGGAGTCAATGAGCAGTTCTTC. V gene TRBV6-1 combines with J gene TRBJ2-1; D call uncertain. CDR1 is MNHNS and CDR2 is SASEGT in the germline V gene. The CDR3 extends over 13 amino acids. V was pared by 2 bases and J by 6 bases, with 8 bases between.

The V call is TRBV12-5, the J call TRBJ1-1; D is undetermined. V dropped 1 base and J dropped 8 bases, with 5 bases sitting between them. The CDR3 is made up of 11 amino acids. The germline V gene encodes CDR1 LGHNT and CDR2 FRNRAP. CDR3 nucleotide sequence: TGTGCTAGTGGTTTGGAGCAAGAAGCTTTCTTT. Translated: CASGLEQEAFF. Supplemented by reference TRBV12-5 and TRBJ1-1, the full variable domain reads DARVTQTPRHKVTEMGQEVTMRCQPILGHNTVFWYRQTMMQGLELLAYFRNRAPLDDSGMPKDRFSAEMPDATLATLKIQPSEPRDSAVYFCASGLEQEAFFGQGTRLTVV.

V and J are TRBV6-1 and TRBJ1-1, with a weak D call TRBD1 (6 bases). Trimming removed 6 bases at V and 5 bases at J, with 19 bases between. CDR1 is MNHNS, CDR2 SASEGT, per germline. The CDR3 runs 15 residues. The CDR3 loop reads CASRSFLGGVTEAFF. In nucleotides, the CDR3 is TGTGCCAGCAGGTCATTCCTAGGGGGTGTGACTGAAGCTTTCTTT.

The gene calls are TRBV19 and TRBJ1-4; 9 positions match TRBD1. The germline V gene has CDR1 LNHDA and CDR2 SQIVND (reference sequence). Unmatched junction bases numbered 17, after V lost 10 bases and J lost 8 bases. This CDR3 is built from 16 residues. The CDR3: CATLGQTGGGQEKLFF. CDR3 sequence (DNA): TGTGCCACCCTAGGACAGACAGGGGGGGGTCAAGAAAAACTGTTTTTT.

The chain has TRBV6-1 and TRBJ1-4, with no clear D. The germline CDR1 and CDR2 sequences are MNHNS and SASEGT. This CDR3 has 11 amino acids. V was clipped by 9 bases and J by 4 bases, with 6 bases between them. The CDR3 nucleotides read TGTGCCAGTTCGAGTAATGAAAAACTGTTTTTT. This codes for CASSSNEKLFF.

This chain joins TRBV10-2 and TRBJ2-2; TRBD1 matches 7 bases. The CDR3 sequence is 14 residues long. V dropped 6 bases and J dropped 8; count of bases not matched to a gene: 9. Germline V gene sequence: CDR1 WSHSY, CDR2 SAAADI. CDR3 sequence: CASREIQGWGELFF. DNA of the CDR3: TGCGCCAGCAGAGAAATACAGGGGTGGGGGGAGCTGTTTTTT.

In its sample, this clone was seen once. The genes are TRBV6-6 and TRBJ2-7; a possible D gene is TRBD1 (7 bases). The V gene lost 6 bases and the J gene lost 1 base, with 13 bases spanning the gap. This CDR3 spans 14 amino acids. The germline V gene encodes CDR1 MNHNY and CDR2 SVGAGI (reference sequence). CDR3 coding DNA: TGTGCCAGCAGACAGGGGCGGGATTCCTACGAGCAGTACTTC. Amino acid sequence: CASRQGRDSYEQYF.

Here the CDR3 DNA reads TGTGCCAGCACTCCCCAGGGGAGCTATGGCTACACCTTC. Amino acid sequence: CASTPQGSYGYTF. V usage is TRBV28 and J usage is TRBJ1-2; possibly TRBD1 for D (6 bases). Trimming pared 7 bases from V and 4 bases from J, leaving 13 bases between. CDR1 is MDHEN, CDR2 SYDVKM, per germline. CDR3 size: 13 residues.

The V gene is TRBV5-1, the J gene TRBJ2-5; D is possibly TRBD1 (5 bases). The V gene lost 0 bases and the J gene lost 5 bases, with 11 bases spanning the gap. Looked up from germline, CDR1 is SGHRS and CDR2 is YFSETQ. The CDR3 loop spans 14 amino acids. The CDR3 protein is CASSLAGRDETQYF. CDR3 DNA sequence: TGCGCCAGCAGCTTGGCCGGCAGGGATGAGACCCAGTACTTC.

This sequence joins TRBV5-6 and TRBJ1-2; D unclear. There are 15 residues in the CDR3. Germline V lookup: CDR1 SGHDT, CDR2 YYEEEE. The ends were cut back, 4 bases at V and 8 bases at J, with 21 bases in the middle. For the CDR3, the DNA is TGTGCCAGCAGCCTTATCTGGGGAGAAGTGGAGGGCTACACCTTC. Protein product: CASSLIWGEVEGYTF.

The chain carries TRBV5-1 and TRBJ2-5, with 11 bases identical to TRBD2. Per the germline V gene, CDR1 is SGHRS and CDR2 is YFSETQ. The length of the CDR3 is 16 residues. V was pared by 4 bases and J by 2 bases, with 7 bases of the junction left unmatched. CDR3 residues: CASSLLLAGGQETQYF. CDR3 coding DNA: TGCGCCAGCAGCCTCCTGTTAGCGGGGGGGCAAGAGACCCAGTACTTC.

The chain combines TRBV6-1 with TRBJ2-7; no definite D call. Germline CDR1 reads MNHNS; CDR2 reads SASEGT. The ends were cut back, 7 bases at V and 0 bases at J, with 16 bases in the middle. The CDR3 is 15 amino acids. The CDR3 here is CASTPMGTLSYEQYF. DNA for the CDR3: TGTGCCAGCACCCCAATGGGCACCCTCTCCTACGAGCAGTACTTC.

The chain links TRBV28 to TRBJ1-2; TRBD1 agrees at 7 bases. Germline CDR1 is MDHEN and CDR2 is SYDVKM. This CDR3 region has 13 residues. J lost 6 bases, V lost 5 bases, and 6 bases had no gene match. The CDR3 spells CASSRDRAHGYTF. The CDR3 region has the DNA TGTGCCAGCAGTCGCGACAGGGCGCATGGCTACACCTTC.

The rearrangement uses TRBV7-8 and TRBJ1-1; D not certain. Germline V gives CDR1 SGHVS, CDR2 FQNEAQ. The CDR3 totals 13 residues. The V end was cut by 7 bases, the J end by 0 bases, with 9 bases between. The DNA for the CDR3 is TGTGCCAGCACCCGAACGGTGAACACTGAAGCTTTCTTT. Translating it yields CASTRTVNTEAFF.

The V call is TRBV28, the J call TRBJ1-4, with a tentative D call TRBD1 (6 bases). V lost 8 bases, J lost 8 bases, and 18 bases lay in between. Germline-derived CDR1 and CDR2 are MDHEN and SYDVKM. CDR3 length equals 14 residues. CDR3 amino acids: CASWGGASGEKLFF. CDR3 bases: TGTGCCAGCTGGGGGGGGGCTTCAGGGGAAAAACTGTTTTTT. Full variable domain (missing parts from reference TRBV28 and TRBJ1-4): DVKVTQSSRYLVKRTGEKVFLECVQDMDHENMFWYRQDPGLGLRLIYFSYDVKMKEKGDIPEGYSVSREKKERFSLILESASTNQTSMYLCASWGGASGEKLFFGSGTQLSVL.

This chain connects TRBV5-1 to TRBJ2-5, with 10 nucleotides matching TRBD2. V was clipped by 1 base and J by 4 bases; unmatched bases: 10. This CDR3 spans 17 amino acids. Looked up from germline, CDR1 is SGHRS and CDR2 is YFSETQ. Written as DNA, the CDR3 is TGCGCCAGCAGCTTGCATGATAGCGGGGGGCCGCCAGAGACCCAGTACTTC. Translation gives CASSLHDSGGPPETQYF. Full variable domain (rest looked up from reference TRBV5-1 and TRBJ2-5): KAGVTQTPRYLIKTRGQQVTLSCSPISGHRSVSWYQQTPGQGLQFLFEYFSETQRNKGNFPGRFSGRQFSNSRSEMNVSTLELGDSALYLCASSLHDSGGPPETQYFGPGTRLLVL.

J is TRBJ2-7 and V is TRBV4-1, with 7 bases lining up with TRBD1. CDR3 size: 17 residues. The V segment lost 3 bases and the J segment 3 bases; nucleotides outside the gene matches: 14. The V gene's germline CDR1 is MGHRA and CDR2 YSYEKL. In DNA, the CDR3 is TGCGCCAGCAGCCATCCCGGACAGGAAGGGGGATTCTACGAGCAGTACTTC. Translation: CASSHPGQEGGFYEQYF.

V usage is TRBV28 and J usage is TRBJ2-3; D perhaps matches TRBD2 (6 bases). The CDR3 runs to 15 residues. Germline CDR1 reads MDHEN; CDR2 reads SYDVKM. Between the trimmed V and J ends, which lost 8 bases and 0 bases, there was a span of 15 bases. The CDR3 loop is CASGRGSTSTDTQYF. As DNA, the CDR3 is TGTGCCAGCGGCCGGGGGTCGACTAGCACAGATACGCAGTATTTT.

The V gene is TRBV29-1, the J gene TRBJ2-1, with D maybe TRBD2 (6 bases). CDR1 and CDR2 from the germline V gene are SQVTM and ANQGSEA. The CDR3 extends over 14 amino acids. Here the CDR3 reads CNLPSDSSYNEQFF. In DNA form, the CDR3 reads TGCAACCTACCTAGCGACAGCTCCTACAATGAGCAGTTCTTC.

The gene calls are TRBV5-1 and TRBJ2-7, with D tentatively TRBD1 (5 bases). The J call is in doubt because the DNA end fits TRBJ2-5 better. The germline CDR1 and CDR2 sequences are SGHRS and YFSETQ. This CDR3 comprises 14 residues. As DNA, the CDR3 is TGCGCCAGCGGACAACAGAGCTACCAAGAGACCCAGTACTTC. It encodes CASGQQSYQETQYF.